A single sample gave rise to the 30 T cell receptor beta chains below, sequenced in a study of blood T cell repertoires in COVID-19. Assay: immunoSEQ multiplex PCR; the TCRdb copy retains only in-frame clones and omits some. The sample gives 200,000 or so clones, 90% to 95% of which show up once; about 0.8% is in the top ten. Sequenced material: peripheral blood. These receptor sequences come from a man aged 55-75 years with COVID-19, enrolled during active disease.

The rearrangement links TRBV29-1 to TRBJ2-1, with 7 bases fitting TRBD1. This CDR3 contains 11 residues. V was pared by 6 bases and J by 10 bases, with 6 bases of the junction left unmatched. The germline CDR1 and CDR2 sequences are SQVTM and ANQGSEA. CDR3 sequence reads: CSVRQGWEQFF. In DNA, the CDR3 is TGCAGCGTCCGACAGGGCTGGGAGCAGTTCTTC.

As for this clone: Other DNA sequences from this sample encode an identical CDR3 as well. J is TRBJ1-5 and V is TRBV30, with a tentative D call TRBD1 (5 bases). This CDR3 spans 12 amino acids. The germline V and J ends were trimmed by 5 bases and 1 base, with 6 bases remaining between them. Germline V gives CDR1 GTSNPN, CDR2 SVGIG (reference sequence). This CDR3 is CAWSGSNQPQHF. The CDR3 DNA reads TGTGCCTGGTCAGGGAGCAATCAGCCCCAGCATTTT.

V is TRBV3-1 (or the pseudogene TRBV3-2) and J is TRBJ1-4, with TRBD1 identical over 9 bases. Germline-derived CDR1 and CDR2 are LGHDT and YNNKEL (reference sequence). The CDR3 length is 16 residues. V shed 3 bases, J shed 7 bases, and the junction held 9 bases outside the gene matches. The CDR3 is CASSQNPGQGGEKLFF. In DNA, the CDR3 is TGTGCCAGCAGCCAGAACCCGGGACAGGGCGGTGAAAAACTGTTTTTT.

V is TRBV24-1 and J is TRBJ2-2, with D perhaps matching TRBD2 (6 bases). Germline CDR1 and CDR2: KGHDR and SFDVKD. With 3 bases removed from V and 1 base from J, the gap between germline ends came to 11 bases. The length of the CDR3 is 16 residues. The CDR3 DNA is TGTGCCACCAGTGATCGCCGGAGGGGGAACACCGGGGAGCTGTTTTTT. Its protein product is CATSDRRRGNTGELFF.

This chain uses TRBV6-2 or TRBV6-3 with TRBJ1-2, with 9 positions matching TRBD1. The CDR3 totals 15 residues. Germline V gene data show CDR1 as MNHEY and CDR2 as SVGEGT. V was clipped by 2 bases and J by 6 bases; unmatched bases: 7. The CDR3 loop reads CASSYAGQGGNGYTF. CDR3 sequence (DNA): TGTGCCAGCAGTTACGCGGGACAGGGAGGGAATGGCTACACCTTC.

This chain links TRBV3-1 (or the pseudogene TRBV3-2) with TRBJ2-3; possibly TRBD2 for D (6 bases). The V gene lost 4 bases and the J gene lost 2 bases, with 16 bases spanning the gap. The CDR3 is made up of 16 amino acids. Per the germline V gene, CDR1 is LGHDT and CDR2 is YNNKEL (reference sequence). In nucleotides, the CDR3 is TGTGCCAGCAGCCTGTGGACTACGAAAAACACAGATACGCAGTATTTT. This gives the protein CASSLWTTKNTDTQYF.

The genes are TRBV5-1 and TRBJ2-2; 8 positions agree with TRBD1. V lost 0 bases to trimming and J lost 0 bases; unmatched junction nucleotides: 4. The CDR3 is 17 residues long. CDR1 SGHRS and CDR2 YFSETQ come from the germline V gene. The CDR3 here is CASSLATGGTNTGELFF. CDR3 sequence (DNA): TGCGCCAGCAGCTTGGCTACAGGGGGGACGAACACCGGGGAGCTGTTTTTT.

The V and J genes are TRBV7-9 and TRBJ2-3, with D unclear. This CDR3 comprises 14 residues. The V gene lost 4 bases and the J gene lost 1 base, with 9 bases spanning the gap. Germline CDR1 SEHNR, CDR2 FQNEAQ (reference sequence). This CDR3 is CASSWAGRTDTQYF. CDR3 sequence (DNA): TGTGCCAGCAGCTGGGCAGGCCGCACAGATACGCAGTATTTT. Together with reference TRBV7-9 and TRBJ2-3, the CDR3 gives the full variable domain: DTGVSQNPRHKITKRGQNVTFRCDPISEHNRLYWYRQTLGQGPEFLTYFQNEAQLEKSRLLSDRFSAERPKGSFSTLEIQRTEQGDSAMYLCASSWAGRTDTQYFGPGTRLTVL.

The chain couples TRBV3-1 (or the pseudogene TRBV3-2) to TRBJ2-3; 15 bases are a match to TRBD2. The ends lost 4 bases at V and 1 base at J; junction bases unmatched: 3. The CDR3 is 17 amino acids. Germline assignment: CDR1 LGHDT and CDR2 YNNKEL (reference sequence). The CDR3 loop is CASSRGLAGGRTDTQYF. CDR3 DNA: TGTGCCAGCAGCCGCGGACTAGCGGGGGGGCGCACAGATACGCAGTATTTT.

The V and J genes are TRBV7-8 and TRBJ1-4; D not resolved. Trimming pared 5 bases from V and 12 bases from J, leaving 19 bases between. Germline V gene sequence: CDR1 SGHVS, CDR2 FQNEAQ. This CDR3 spans 14 amino acids. The CDR3 here is CASSPVGWFGELFF. CDR3 in DNA: TGTGCCAGCAGCCCAGTGGGATGGTTCGGGGAACTGTTTTTT.

V usage is TRBV14 and J usage is TRBJ1-2; D ambiguous. Trimming removed 4 bases at V and 3 bases at J, with 9 bases between. Germline V gene sequence: CDR1 SGHDN, CDR2 FVKESK. The CDR3 is 13 residues long. CDR3 bases: TGTGCCAGCAGCCCTACAGCGGACTATGGCTACACCTTC. This translates into CASSPTADYGYTF.

The genes are TRBV6-1 and TRBJ1-2; 7 bases are shared with TRBD1. The V gene end was trimmed by 2 bases and the J gene end by 4 bases; junction bases not matched to a gene: 13. The CDR3 has 17 amino acids. Germline V gene lookup returns CDR1 MNHNS and CDR2 SASEGT. The CDR3 coding sequence is TGTGCCAGCAGTGAACCAAACCAGCCTTGGGACAGCTATGGCTACACCTTC. It codes for CASSEPNQPWDSYGYTF.

The genes are TRBV19 and TRBJ2-4; D unresolved. The CDR3 totals 14 residues. CDR1 is LNHDA, CDR2 SQIVND, per germline (reference sequence). V shed 6 bases and J shed 6 bases, with 15 bases lying between them. The CDR3 DNA follows: TGTGCCAGTAGGGCCGCCCCCTCGTCAAACATTCAGTACTTC. It encodes CASRAAPSSNIQYF.

The CDR3 sequence is CASMRVGNTIYF. In DNA, the CDR3 is TGTGCCAGCATGCGAGTTGGAAACACCATATATTTT. The gene calls are TRBV28 and TRBJ1-3; D ambiguous. With 7 bases removed from V and 3 bases from J, the gap between germline ends came to 7 bases. The CDR3 runs 12 residues. The germline gives CDR1 MDHEN, CDR2 SYDVKM.

The J gene is TRBJ1-3, the V gene TRBV30; 8 bases map to TRBD1. The CDR3 runs 12 residues. V lost 5 bases, J lost 8 bases, and 5 bases stayed unmatched. From germline, CDR1 is GTSNPN and CDR2 SVGIG (reference sequence). The CDR3 coding sequence is TGTGCCTGGTCAGGGGGCGCGGACACCATATATTTT. Its protein is CAWSGGADTIYF.

The CDR3 is CASRRNAEAFF. DNA of the CDR3: TGTGCCAGCAGGCGCAACGCTGAAGCTTTCTTT. The V and J genes are TRBV2 and TRBJ1-1, with D hard to call. The length of the CDR3 is 11 residues. Germline V gives CDR1 SNHLY, CDR2 FYNNEI. Trimming left V 6 bases short and J 6 bases short, with 8 bases between.

The chain employs TRBV2 and TRBJ1-3, with TRBD1 as a possible D gene (6 bases). This CDR3 has 15 amino acids. The germline V and J ends were trimmed by 7 bases and 4 bases, with 17 bases remaining between them. From germline, CDR1 is SNHLY and CDR2 FYNNEI. DNA for the CDR3: TGTGCCAGCATACCCGAGACAGGTACAGGAAACACCATATATTTT. Encoded protein: CASIPETGTGNTIYF.

The rearrangement links TRBV9 to TRBJ2-3; 8 bases match TRBD2. CDR3 length: 15 residues. Trimming cost V 0 bases and J 5 bases; bases outside gene matches: 5. Germline V gene data show CDR1 as SGDLS and CDR2 as YYNGEE. CDR3 region: CASSVDGGAVDTQYF. CDR3 in DNA: TGTGCCAGCAGCGTAGACGGGGGGGCCGTAGATACGCAGTATTTT.

The genes are TRBV5-1 and TRBJ1-2, with 9 bases aligning to TRBD1. Germline V gene lookup returns CDR1 SGHRS and CDR2 YFSETQ. V dropped 0 bases and J dropped 8; count of bases not matched to a gene: 8. The CDR3 is made up of 15 amino acids. CDR3 in amino acids: CASSLATGGPGGYTF. The DNA for the CDR3 is TGCGCCAGCAGCTTGGCCACAGGGGGCCCCGGGGGCTACACCTTC.

The gene calls are TRBV2 and TRBJ1-5; 8 nucleotides line up with TRBD1. The length of the CDR3 is 14 residues. The V segment lost 6 bases and the J segment 5 bases; nucleotides outside the gene matches: 6. Germline V gene data show CDR1 as SNHLY and CDR2 as FYNNEI. The CDR3 nucleotides read TGTGCCAGCAGATACGGGACAGGTTATCAGCCCCAGCATTTT. Translation: CASRYGTGYQPQHF.

This clone was counted once. The chain's CDR3 is CASSSRGEGEKLFF. CDR3 nucleotides: TGTGCCAGCAGCAGCAGGGGCGAAGGGGAAAAACTGTTTTTT. The chain uses TRBV5-4 and TRBJ1-4; perhaps TRBD1 as D (6 bases). Germline CDR1 SGHNT, CDR2 YYREEE (reference sequence). Trimming took 4 bases from V and 8 from J, leaving 15 bases between them. This CDR3 has 14 residues.

J is TRBJ2-3 and V is TRBV3-1 (or the pseudogene TRBV3-2), with TRBD2 matching 7 bases. This CDR3 comprises 15 residues. J was trimmed by 1 base and V by 6 bases; bases with no gene match: 7. CDR1 is LGHDT and CDR2 is YNNKEL in the germline V gene (reference sequence). Written as DNA, the CDR3 is TGTGCCAGCAGTTCCAGCGGGGTCGGCACAGATACGCAGTATTTT. As protein: CASSSSGVGTDTQYF.

The sample holds one count of this clone. This rearrangement joins TRBV6-4 to TRBJ2-3; a weak D match, TRBD2 (6 bases). The CDR3 is 15 residues long. V shed 5 bases and J shed 2 bases, with 14 bases lying between them. The germline CDR1 and CDR2 sequences are MRHNA and SNTAGT. CDR3 bases: TGTGCCAGCAGTCGGGACTTTGCGAACACAGATACGCAGTATTTT. This sequence encodes CASSRDFANTDTQYF.

The CDR3 is CASSQDGEGPYEQYF. The CDR3 DNA reads as TGCGCCAGCAGCCAAGATGGGGAGGGCCCCTACGAGCAGTACTTC. This rearrangement joins TRBV4-3 to TRBJ2-7; 7 bases map to TRBD2. There are 15 residues in the CDR3. V lost 0 bases and J lost 2; bases outside the gene matches: 4. Per germline, CDR1 LGHNA and CDR2 YSLEER.

The chain is built from TRBV9 and TRBJ1-3, with a possible D match to TRBD1 (6 bases). The germline V and J ends were trimmed by 0 bases and 0 bases, with 10 bases remaining between them. Germline CDR1 is SGDLS and CDR2 is YYNGEE. CDR3 length: 16 residues. The CDR3 here is CASSVGGGDSGNTIYF. CDR3 bases: TGTGCCAGCAGCGTAGGAGGGGGAGACTCTGGAAACACCATATATTTT.

The V and J genes are TRBV4-3 and TRBJ1-5, with unresolved D. CDR1 and CDR2 (germline): LGHNA, YSLEER. V lost 0 bases and J 3 bases, leaving 9 bases between the germline ends. CDR3 size: 15 residues. CDR3 in amino acids: CASSQDLRNNQPQHF. Written as DNA, the CDR3 is TGCGCCAGCAGCCAAGATCTCAGGAACAATCAGCCCCAGCATTTT.

J is TRBJ1-1 and V is TRBV21-1. TRBV21-1 is a known pseudogene. The CDR3 length is 16 residues. CDR3 residues: CASSKGGWCGGTEAFF. The CDR3, as DNA: TGTGCCAGCAGCAAAGGGGGATGGTGCGGGGGCACTGAAGCTTTCTTT.

The chain joins TRBV10-1 to TRBJ1-1, with D possibly being TRBD1 (5 bases). The CDR3 has 16 amino acids. V was cut by 5 bases and J by 4 bases, with 20 bases left in between. The germline V gene encodes CDR1 WNHNN and CDR2 SYGVQD (reference sequence). The DNA of the CDR3 is TGCGCCAGCAGTCCCGGGACTTCGTCACTTAGCACTGAAGCTTTCTTT. As protein: CASSPGTSSLSTEAFF.

The V gene is TRBV13, the J gene TRBJ2-1, with a possible D match to TRBD2 (5 bases). Looked up from germline, CDR1 is PRHDT and CDR2 is FYEKMQ (reference sequence). V was trimmed by 2 bases and J by 4 bases, leaving 15 bases between them. CDR3 length equals 16 residues. The CDR3 spells CASSLRTASLYNEQFF. DNA for the CDR3: TGTGCCAGCAGCTTACGGACTGCATCCCTTTACAATGAGCAGTTCTTC.

The V and J genes are TRBV4-2 and TRBJ2-3; D ambiguous. Germline V gene sequence: CDR1 LGHNA, CDR2 YNFKEQ. The CDR3 is 13 amino acids. Trimming pared 0 bases from V and 5 bases from J, leaving 6 bases between. This chain's CDR3 is CASSQDRRDTQYF. CDR3 nucleotide sequence: TGTGCCAGCAGCCAAGATAGGAGAGATACGCAGTATTTT.